The present T cell receptor (beta chain) was sequenced within a study of T cell responses to AZD1222 COVID-19 vaccine. As for this clone: The antigen is not known.

Here immunoSEQ multiplex PCR was the method, and the copy in TCRdb shows in-frame clones only, minus some. The sample lists some 84,000 clones; approximately 83% were seen once. Broader study findings: Only a handful of AZD1222 recipients, roughly 6 in all, had baseline seropositivity. It was only after the peak T cell response that any repertoires were sampled. Nearly half of spike-specific TCRs reportedly target variant regions that are unmutated in the B.1.351 and B.1.1.7 variants. Spike-specific TCR repertoires showed rising breadth and depth after two AZD1222 doses.

The CDR3 spans 11 residues. Germline CDR1 is DFQATT and CDR2 is SNEGSKA (reference sequence). Deletions cut 5 bases from V and 8 bases from J, with 12 bases between. The sequence came from an adult who received the AZD1222 COVID-19 vaccine. V gene TRBV20-1 combines with J gene TRBJ1-2; D uncertain. Sequenced material: peripheral blood, taken 28 days after the second AZD1222 dose. CDR3 coding DNA: TGCAGTGCTCCATTGTCGGGAGGCTACACCTTC. Translated, it gives CSAPLSGGYTF.